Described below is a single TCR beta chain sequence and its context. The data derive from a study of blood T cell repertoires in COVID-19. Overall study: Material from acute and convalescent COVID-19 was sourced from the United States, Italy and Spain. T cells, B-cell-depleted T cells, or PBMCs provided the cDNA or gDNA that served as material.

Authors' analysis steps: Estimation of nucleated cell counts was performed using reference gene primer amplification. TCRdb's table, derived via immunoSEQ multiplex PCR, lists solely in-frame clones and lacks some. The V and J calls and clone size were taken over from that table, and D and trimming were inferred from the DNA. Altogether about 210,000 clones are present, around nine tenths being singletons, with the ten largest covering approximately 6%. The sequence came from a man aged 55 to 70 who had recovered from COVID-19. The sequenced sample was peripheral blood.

CDR3 DNA sequence: TGTGCCAGCAGCACCGACAGGGGGTTTTACACAGATACGCAGTATTTT. This codes for CASSTDRGFYTDTQYF. The chain recombines TRBV11-1 with TRBJ2-3; 9 nucleotides line up with TRBD1. This CDR3 is built from 16 residues. The V and J ends lost 5 bases and 2 bases, in that order; junction bases with no gene match: 8. Germline values: CDR1 SGHAT, CDR2 FQDESV (reference sequence).